The 2 T cell receptor beta chains below come from one sample, sequenced in a study of CD8 T cells in ankylosing spondylitis. One entry per CDR3 protein results from TCRdb running MiXCR on the 5' RACE reads. The repertoire holds about 100,000 distinct CDR3 sequences, 24% seen once, with roughly 12% in the top ten. Sequences were obtained from synovial fluid, either unsorted or a sorted T cell fraction (not recorded which). These receptors came from a male donor with ankylosing spondylitis.

This clonotype showed up many times. This chain joins TRBV5-1 and TRBJ1-2; possible D gene TRBD1, 6 bases. V was cut by 1 base and J by 4 bases, with 11 bases left in between. The CDR3 length is 14 residues. The V gene's germline CDR1 is SGHRS and CDR2 YFSETQ. In nucleotides, the CDR3 is TGCGCCAGCAGCTTGACCACAGGGAGCTATGGCTACACCTTC. It translates to CASSLTTGSYGYTF.

A remark on this clonotype: A single base separates this from a much larger clone, so it may be a read error. The genes are TRBV5-1 and TRBJ1-2; D is undetermined. Trimming left V 0 bases short and J 3 bases short, with 9 bases between. The V gene's germline CDR1 is SGHRS and CDR2 YFSETQ. The CDR3 is 14 residues long. CDR3 protein: CASSLGQTDYGYTF. In DNA, the CDR3 is TGCGCCAGCAGCTTGGGGCAGACTGACTATGGCTACACCTTC.